This T cell receptor beta chain was obtained from a study of T cell changes during pregnancy in multiple sclerosis. Measured with immunoSEQ multiplex PCR; TCRdb has only the in-frame clones, and not every one. The sample holds over 25,000 clones; about 89% are singletons and the top ten take around 8.3%. CDR3 length equals 13 residues. Germline V lookup: CDR1 SGHRS, CDR2 YFSETQ. V was trimmed by 1 base and J by 5 bases, leaving 8 bases between them. The source of this sequence is a female donor with multiple sclerosis, enrolled in a pregnancy study. This sequence joins TRBV5-1 and TRBJ2-3; tentatively, D is TRBD2 (5 bases). Specimen: CD8+ T cells from peripheral blood mononuclear cells, collected before pregnancy. The CDR3 coding sequence is TGCGCCAGCAGCTTGAACCGGGGAGATACGCAGTATTTT. Translation gives CASSLNRGDTQYF.